The present entry profiles one TCR beta chain with its context. This CDR3 region has 11 residues. Trimming left V 10 bases short and J 2 bases short, with 9 bases between. The germline gives CDR1 MNHNS, CDR2 SASEGT. The data were taken from a study of cytomegalovirus exposure and HLA in healthy donors. Amplification used 60 Vbeta primers and 13 Jbeta primers. The method was immunoSEQ multiplex PCR; TCRdb's version includes in-frame clones alone and lacks a portion of them. The sample data list 50,000 or so clones. The chain uses TRBV6-1 and TRBJ2-7; D possibly corresponds to TRBD1 (5 bases). The origin of this receptor is a man aged 45-65 years in good health and CMV-seropositive. Sequenced sample: PBMCs. The CDR3 protein is CAIDRAYEQYF. The CDR3 DNA reads as TGTGCCATCGACAGAGCCTACGAGCAGTACTTC.